What follows describes a single T cell receptor (beta chain). The antigen remains undetermined. This entry comes from a study of beta chain features in type 1 diabetes. General study results and limits: Moderately but significantly shorter TCRB CDR3s were found in Type 1 diabetes patients in all four CD4+ subsets. Sequencing used cDNA, and cells with high TCR expression could therefore be over-represented.

Reverse transcription of all isolated RNA meant that expressed TCRB transcripts were sequenced. An average roughly 3.5 million reads came from naive, central memory and regulatory T cell samples. Assay used: immunoSEQ multiplex PCR; TCRdb lists only in-frame clones, some missing. Here the sample spans about 120,000 clones, 16% being singletons. This clonotype was obtained from a man between 25 and 39 years old with type 1 diabetes. Sequencing was done on a sample of central memory CD4+ T cells from blood.

The CDR3 bases are TGTGCCAGCAGTGGATTCCGGGACGGTAGTTCTGTAATGAATGGCTACACCTTC. This translates into CASSGFRDGSSVMNGYTF. J is TRBJ1-2 and V is TRBV25-1; D might be TRBD1 (5 bases). The CDR3 totals 18 residues. Looked up from germline, CDR1 is MGHDK and CDR2 is SYGVNS. V dropped 4 bases and J dropped 6 bases, with 27 bases sitting between them.